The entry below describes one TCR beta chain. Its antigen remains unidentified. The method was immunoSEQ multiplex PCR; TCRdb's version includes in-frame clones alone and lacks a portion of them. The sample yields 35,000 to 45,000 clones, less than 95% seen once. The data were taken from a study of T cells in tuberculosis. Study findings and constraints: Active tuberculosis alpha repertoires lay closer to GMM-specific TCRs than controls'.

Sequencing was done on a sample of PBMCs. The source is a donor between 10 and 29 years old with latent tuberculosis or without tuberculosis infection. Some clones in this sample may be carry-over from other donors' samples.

CDR3 protein: CASSPGLAGGDEQFF. CDR3 DNA: TGCGCCAGCAGCCCGGGACTAGCGGGAGGTGATGAGCAGTTCTTC. The chain is built from TRBV5-1 and TRBJ2-1; 15 bases are shared with TRBD2. The germline gives CDR1 SGHRS, CDR2 YFSETQ. The CDR3 has 15 amino acids. Trimming removed 4 bases from V and 8 bases from J; junction bases left unmatched: 4.